This T cell receptor (beta chain) was identified in a study of Graves' ophthalmopathy and Graves' hyperthyroidism. The CDR3 covers 16 residues. V dropped 3 bases and J dropped 2; count of bases not matched to a gene: 5. From germline, CDR1 is DFQATT and CDR2 SNEGSKA (reference sequence). This clonotype was seen ten or more times. For repertoire sequencing, the TCR beta CDR3 regions were amplified from RNA transcripts. A first-round RT-PCR used HTBI primers, followed by a second-round multiplex PCR. MiXCR, run by TCRdb on the multiplex PCR reads, gives a single entry per CDR3 protein. Among about 480,000 distinct CDR3 sequences listed, approximately 15% were seen once.

Material: blood. This receptor was obtained from a woman in her twenties or thirties with Graves' ophthalmopathy. The rearrangement joins TRBV20-1 to TRBJ2-5; 14 nucleotides agree with TRBD2. CDR3: CSASGTSGSLQETQYF. In DNA form, the CDR3 reads TGCAGTGCTAGCGGGACTAGCGGGAGCCTACAAGAGACCCAGTACTTC.